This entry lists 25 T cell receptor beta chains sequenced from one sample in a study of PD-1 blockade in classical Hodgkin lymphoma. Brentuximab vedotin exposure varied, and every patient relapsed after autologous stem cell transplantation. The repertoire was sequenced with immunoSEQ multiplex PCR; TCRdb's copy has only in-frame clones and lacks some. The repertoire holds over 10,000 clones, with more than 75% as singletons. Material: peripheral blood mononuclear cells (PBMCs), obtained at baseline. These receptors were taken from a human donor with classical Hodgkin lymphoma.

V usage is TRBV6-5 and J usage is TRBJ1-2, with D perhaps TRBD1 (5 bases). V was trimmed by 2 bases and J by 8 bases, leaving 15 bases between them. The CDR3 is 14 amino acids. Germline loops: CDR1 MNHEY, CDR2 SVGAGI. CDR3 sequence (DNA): TGTGCCAGCAGTTACGAGGGGAAGGGTCGGGGCTACACCTTC. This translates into CASSYEGKGRGYTF.

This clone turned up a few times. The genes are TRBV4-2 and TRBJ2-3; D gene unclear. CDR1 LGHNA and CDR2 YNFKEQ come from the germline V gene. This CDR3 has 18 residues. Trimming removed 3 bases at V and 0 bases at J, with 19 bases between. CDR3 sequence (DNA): TGTGCCAGCAGCCATGGCGAACGAGCGCGTACTAGCACAGATACGCAGTATTTT. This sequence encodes CASSHGERARTSTDTQYF.

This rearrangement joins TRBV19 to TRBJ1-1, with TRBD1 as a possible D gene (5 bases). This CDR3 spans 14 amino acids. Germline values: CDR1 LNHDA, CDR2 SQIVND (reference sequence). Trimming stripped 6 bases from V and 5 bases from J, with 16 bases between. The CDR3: CASRVGGTGTEAFF. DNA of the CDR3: TGTGCCAGTAGGGTTGGGGGAACGGGTACTGAAGCTTTCTTT.

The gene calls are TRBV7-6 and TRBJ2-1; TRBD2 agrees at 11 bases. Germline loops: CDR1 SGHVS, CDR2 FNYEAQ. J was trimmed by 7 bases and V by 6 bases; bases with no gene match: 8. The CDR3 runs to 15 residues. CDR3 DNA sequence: TGTGCCAGCAGGTCGGGACTAGCGGCTTTGAATGAGCAGTTCTTC. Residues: CASRSGLAALNEQFF.

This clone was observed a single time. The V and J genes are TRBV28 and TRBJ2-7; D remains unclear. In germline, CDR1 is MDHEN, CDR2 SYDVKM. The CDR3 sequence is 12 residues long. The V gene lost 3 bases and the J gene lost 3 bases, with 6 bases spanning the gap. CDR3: CASSLLGYEQYF. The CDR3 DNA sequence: TGTGCCAGCAGTTTGTTAGGCTACGAGCAGTACTTC.

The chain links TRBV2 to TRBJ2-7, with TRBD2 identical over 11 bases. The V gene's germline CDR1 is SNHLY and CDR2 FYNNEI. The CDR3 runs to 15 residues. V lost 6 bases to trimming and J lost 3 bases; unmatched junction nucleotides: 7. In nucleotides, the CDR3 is TGTGCCAGCAGGCACACTAGCGGGGGAATCTACGAGCAGTACTTC. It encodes CASRHTSGGIYEQYF.

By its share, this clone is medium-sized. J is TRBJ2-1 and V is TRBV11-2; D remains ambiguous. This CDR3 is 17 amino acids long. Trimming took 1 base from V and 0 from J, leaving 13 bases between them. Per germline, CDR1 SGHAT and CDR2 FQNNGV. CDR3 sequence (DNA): TGTGCCAGCAGCTTAGTAGGCAGAACGAGCTCCTACAATGAGCAGTTCTTC. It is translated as CASSLVGRTSSYNEQFF.

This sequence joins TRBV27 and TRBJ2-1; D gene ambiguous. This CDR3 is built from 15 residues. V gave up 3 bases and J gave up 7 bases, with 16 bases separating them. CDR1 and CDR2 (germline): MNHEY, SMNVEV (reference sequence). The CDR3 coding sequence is TGTGCCAGCAGTTTTTCGACTTTCAATCGAAATGAGCAGTTCTTC. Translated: CASSFSTFNRNEQFF.

DNA for the CDR3: TGTGCCAGCAGTTATCCGACTGGGACTGAAGCTTTCTTT. It codes for CASSYPTGTEAFF. The chain employs TRBV6-6 and TRBJ1-1, with no clear D. CDR1 is MNHNY, CDR2 SVGAGI, per germline (reference sequence). The ends were cut back, 3 bases at V and 5 bases at J, with 10 bases in the middle. The CDR3 contains 13 residues.

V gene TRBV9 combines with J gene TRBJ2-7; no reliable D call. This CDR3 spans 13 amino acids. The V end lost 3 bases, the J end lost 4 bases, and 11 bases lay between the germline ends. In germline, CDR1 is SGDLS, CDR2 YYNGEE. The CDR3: CASSGPIEYEQYF. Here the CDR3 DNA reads TGTGCCAGCAGCGGACCGATAGAATACGAGCAGTACTTC.

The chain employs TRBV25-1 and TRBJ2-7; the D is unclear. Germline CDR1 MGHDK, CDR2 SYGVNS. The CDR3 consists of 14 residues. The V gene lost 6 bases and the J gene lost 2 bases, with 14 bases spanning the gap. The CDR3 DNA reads TGTGCCAGCAGCCGAGACGGTACACCCTACGAGCAGTACTTC. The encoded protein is CASSRDGTPYEQYF.

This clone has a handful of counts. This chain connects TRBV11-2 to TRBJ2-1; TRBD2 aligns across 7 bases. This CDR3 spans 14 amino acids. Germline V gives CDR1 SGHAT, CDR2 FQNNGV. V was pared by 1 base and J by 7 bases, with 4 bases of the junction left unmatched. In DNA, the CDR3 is TGTGCCAGCAGCTTAGGAGCGGGAAGAAATGAGCAGTTCTTC. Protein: CASSLGAGRNEQFF.

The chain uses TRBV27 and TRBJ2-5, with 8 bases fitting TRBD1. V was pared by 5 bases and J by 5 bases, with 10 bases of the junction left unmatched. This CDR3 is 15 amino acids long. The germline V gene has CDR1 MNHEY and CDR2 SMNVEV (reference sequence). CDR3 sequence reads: CASSPRTGSTETQYF. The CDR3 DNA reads TGTGCCAGCAGTCCCCGGACAGGGAGTACGGAGACCCAGTACTTC.

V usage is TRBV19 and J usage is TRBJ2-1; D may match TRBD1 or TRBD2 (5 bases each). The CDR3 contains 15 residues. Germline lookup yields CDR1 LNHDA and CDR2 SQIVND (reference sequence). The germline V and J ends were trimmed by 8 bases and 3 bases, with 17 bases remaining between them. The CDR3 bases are TGTGCCAGTTCACCGGGACCTCAGCGCTACAATGAGCAGTTCTTC. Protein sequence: CASSPGPQRYNEQFF.

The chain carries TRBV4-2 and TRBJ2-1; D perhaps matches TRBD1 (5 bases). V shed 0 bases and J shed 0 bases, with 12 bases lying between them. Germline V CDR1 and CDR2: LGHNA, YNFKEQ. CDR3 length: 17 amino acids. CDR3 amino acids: CASSQDLDSTSYNEQFF. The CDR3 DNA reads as TGTGCCAGCAGCCAAGACCTAGACAGCACCTCCTACAATGAGCAGTTCTTC.

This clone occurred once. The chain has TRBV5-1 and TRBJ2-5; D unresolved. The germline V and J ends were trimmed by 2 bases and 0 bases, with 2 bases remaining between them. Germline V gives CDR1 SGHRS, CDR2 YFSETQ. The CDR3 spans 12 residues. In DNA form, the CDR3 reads TGCGCCAGCAGCTTATACCAAGAGACCCAGTACTTC. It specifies CASSLYQETQYF.

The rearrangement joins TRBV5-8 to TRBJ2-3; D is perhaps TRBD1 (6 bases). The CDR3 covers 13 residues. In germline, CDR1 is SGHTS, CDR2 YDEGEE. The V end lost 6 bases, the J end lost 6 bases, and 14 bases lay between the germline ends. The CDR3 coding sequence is TGTGCCAGCACTCCAACAGGGATTGATACGCAGTATTTT. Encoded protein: CASTPTGIDTQYF. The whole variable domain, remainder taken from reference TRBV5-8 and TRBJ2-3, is EAGVTQSPTHLIKTRGQQATLRCSPISGHTSVYWYQQALGLGLQFLLWYDEGEERNRGNFPPRFSGRQFPNYSSELNVNALELEDSALYLCASTPTGIDTQYFGPGTRLTVL.

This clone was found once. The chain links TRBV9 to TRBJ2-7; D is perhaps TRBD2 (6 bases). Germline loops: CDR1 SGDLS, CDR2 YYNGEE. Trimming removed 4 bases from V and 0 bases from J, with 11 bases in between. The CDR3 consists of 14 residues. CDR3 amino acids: CASSPRTTSYEQYF. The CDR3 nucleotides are TGTGCCAGCAGCCCCCGGACTACCTCCTACGAGCAGTACTTC.

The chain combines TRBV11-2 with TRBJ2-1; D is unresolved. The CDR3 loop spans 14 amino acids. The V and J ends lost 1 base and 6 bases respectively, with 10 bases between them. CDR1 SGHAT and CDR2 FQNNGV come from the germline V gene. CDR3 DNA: TGTGCCAGCAGCTTAGGACGCGTCCTCAATGAGCAGTTCTTC. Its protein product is CASSLGRVLNEQFF. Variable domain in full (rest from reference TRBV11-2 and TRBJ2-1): EAGVAQSPRYKIIEKRQSVAFWCNPISGHATLYWYQQILGQGPKLLIQFQNNGVVDDSQLPKDRFSAERLKGVDSTLKIQPAKLEDSAVYLCASSLGRVLNEQFFGPGTRLTVL.

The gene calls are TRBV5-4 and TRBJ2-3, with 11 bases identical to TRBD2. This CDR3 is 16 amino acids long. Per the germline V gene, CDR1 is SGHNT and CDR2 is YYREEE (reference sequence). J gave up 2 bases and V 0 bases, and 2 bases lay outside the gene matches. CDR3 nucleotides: TGTGCCAGCAGCTTGGGGACTAGCGGGCACACAGATACGCAGTATTTT. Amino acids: CASSLGTSGHTDTQYF.

The CDR3: CASSQPSGGYNEQFF. Written as DNA, the CDR3 is TGTGCCAGCAGCCAGCCTAGCGGGGGGTACAATGAGCAGTTCTTC. The V gene is TRBV4-2, the J gene TRBJ2-1; 11 positions agree with TRBD2. With 3 bases clipped from V and 4 bases from J, the junction kept 2 bases outside the gene matches. The CDR3 contains 15 residues. Germline CDR1 and CDR2: LGHNA and YNFKEQ.

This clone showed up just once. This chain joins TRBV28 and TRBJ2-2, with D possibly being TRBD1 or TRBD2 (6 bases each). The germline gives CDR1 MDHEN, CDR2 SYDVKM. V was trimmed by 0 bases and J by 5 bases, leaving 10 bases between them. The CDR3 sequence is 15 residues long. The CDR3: CASSLWLGGTGELFF. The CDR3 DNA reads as TGTGCCAGCAGTTTATGGCTAGGGGGGACCGGGGAGCTGTTTTTT.

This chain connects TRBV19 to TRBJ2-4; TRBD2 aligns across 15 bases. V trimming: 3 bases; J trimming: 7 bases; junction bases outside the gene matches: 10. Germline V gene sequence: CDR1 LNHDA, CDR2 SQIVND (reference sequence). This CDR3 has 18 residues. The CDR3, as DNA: TGTGCCAGTAGTATCCGAACTTGGACTAGCGGGAGGGACAACATTCAGTACTTC. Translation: CASSIRTWTSGRDNIQYF. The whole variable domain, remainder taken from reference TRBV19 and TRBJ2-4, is DGGITQSPKYLFRKEGQNVTLSCEQNLNHDAMYWYRQDPGQGLRLIYYSQIVNDFQKGDIAEGYSVSREKKESFPLTVTSAQKNPTAFYLCASSIRTWTSGRDNIQYFGAGTRLSVL.

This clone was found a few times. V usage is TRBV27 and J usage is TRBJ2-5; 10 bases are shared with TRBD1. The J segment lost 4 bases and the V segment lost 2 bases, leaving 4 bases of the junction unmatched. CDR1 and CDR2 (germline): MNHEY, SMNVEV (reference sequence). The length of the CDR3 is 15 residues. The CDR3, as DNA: TGTGCCAGCAGTTTAGGGGACAGGGGTGGAGAGACCCAGTACTTC. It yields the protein CASSLGDRGGETQYF.

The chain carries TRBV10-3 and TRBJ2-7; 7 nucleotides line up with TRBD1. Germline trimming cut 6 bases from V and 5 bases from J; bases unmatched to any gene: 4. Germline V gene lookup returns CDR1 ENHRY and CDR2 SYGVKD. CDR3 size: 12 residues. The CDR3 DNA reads TGTGCCATCAGATCAGGGGGAAACGAGCAGTACTTC. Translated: CAIRSGGNEQYF.